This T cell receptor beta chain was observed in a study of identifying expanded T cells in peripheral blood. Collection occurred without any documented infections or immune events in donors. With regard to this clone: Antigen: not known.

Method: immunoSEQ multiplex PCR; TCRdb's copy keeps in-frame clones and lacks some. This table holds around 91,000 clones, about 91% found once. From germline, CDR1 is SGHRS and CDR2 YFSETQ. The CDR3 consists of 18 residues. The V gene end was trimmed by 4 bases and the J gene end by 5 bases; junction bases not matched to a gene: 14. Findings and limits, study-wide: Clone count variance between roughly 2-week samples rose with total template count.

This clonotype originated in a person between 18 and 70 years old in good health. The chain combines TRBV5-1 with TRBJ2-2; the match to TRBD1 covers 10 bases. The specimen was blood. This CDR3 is CASSLLGPGQGTTGELFF. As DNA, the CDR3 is TGCGCCAGCAGCCTCCTCGGTCCGGGACAGGGGACGACCGGGGAGCTGTTTTTT. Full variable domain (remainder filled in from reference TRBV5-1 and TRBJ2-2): KAGVTQTPRYLIKTRGQQVTLSCSPISGHRSVSWYQQTPGQGLQFLFEYFSETQRNKGNFPGRFSGRQFSNSRSEMNVSTLELGDSALYLCASSLLGPGQGTTGELFFGEGSRLTVL.